These 13 T cell receptor beta chains came from one sample sequenced in a study of T-cell memory formation after mild COVID-19. One entry per CDR3 protein results from TCRdb running MiXCR on the 5' RACE reads. The profile covers 560,000 or so distinct CDR3 sequences, with around 15% appearing a single time and roughly 8% taken by the ten largest. Specimen: PBMCs or a T cell subset sorted from them (not recorded which). Every receptor here comes from an adult woman who had mild COVID-19 (a few samples of this study predate the infection). Cell type and time point are not known.

The CDR3 coding sequence is TGCAGCGTTGCACAGGGACCCTATGGCTACACCTTC. Translating it yields CSVAQGPYGYTF. The V call is TRBV29-1, the J call TRBJ1-2; TRBD1 might be the D (6 bases). Trimming left V 4 bases short and J 4 bases short, with 10 bases between. Germline V gene sequence: CDR1 SQVTM, CDR2 ANQGSEA. CDR3 size: 12 residues.

In its sample, this clonotype was seen a few times. CDR3 amino acids: CATSRGAESSYEQYF. CDR3 DNA sequence: TGTGCCACCAGCAGGGGGGCGGAAAGCTCCTACGAGCAGTACTTC. V gene TRBV15 combines with J gene TRBJ2-7; possibly TRBD1 for D (6 bases). There are 15 residues in the CDR3. V lost 3 bases to trimming and J lost 0 bases, with 12 bases between them. Per the germline V gene, CDR1 is LNHNV and CDR2 is YYDKDF (reference sequence).

A few counts support this clonotype. This chain connects TRBV10-3 to TRBJ2-3; 12 bases align to TRBD2. The CDR3 consists of 14 residues. The V segment lost 6 bases and the J segment 5 bases; nucleotides outside the gene matches: 3. Germline assignment: CDR1 ENHRY and CDR2 SYGVKD. For the CDR3, the DNA is TGTGCCATCAGGACTAGCGGGGGAATAGATACGCAGTATTTT. It codes for CAIRTSGGIDTQYF.

This clonotype was recorded once. The chain couples TRBV6-2 or TRBV6-3 to TRBJ2-7, with 10 nucleotides matching TRBD2. Looked up from germline, CDR1 is MNHEY and CDR2 is SVGEGT. V lost 6 bases and J lost 4; bases outside the gene matches: 6. This CDR3 region has 14 residues. The CDR3 reads CASSEREGPYEQYF. The CDR3 DNA reads as TGTGCCAGCAGCGAGCGGGAGGGCCCTTACGAGCAGTACTTC.

This clonotype was detected a few times. The chain employs TRBV7-9 and TRBJ2-7; weak D call: TRBD1 (5 bases). The germline V gene encodes CDR1 SEHNR and CDR2 FQNEAQ (reference sequence). With 2 bases removed from V and 5 bases from J, the gap between germline ends came to 13 bases. This CDR3 is built from 14 residues. The CDR3 DNA reads TGTGCCAGCAGCTTAAGGGGCTGGACCGACGAGCAGTACTTC. Translation: CASSLRGWTDEQYF.

The chain employs TRBV12-3 or TRBV12-4 and TRBJ2-3; D is possibly TRBD1 (6 bases). V shed 3 bases and J shed 4 bases, with 14 bases lying between them. CDR3 length: 15 amino acids. The CDR3 spells CASSFWQGWADTQYF. The CDR3 nucleotides read TGTGCCAGCAGTTTTTGGCAGGGGTGGGCAGATACGCAGTATTTT.

This clonotype was seen a handful of times. The V call is TRBV24-1, the J call TRBJ1-5; maybe TRBD1 (6 bases). The CDR3 sequence is 16 residues long. V shed 2 bases and J shed 3 bases, with 13 bases lying between them. From germline, CDR1 is KGHDR and CDR2 SFDVKD. The CDR3 here is CATSDSLGGFNQPQHF. The CDR3 DNA sequence: TGTGCCACCAGTGATTCCCTGGGGGGCTTCAATCAGCCCCAGCATTTT.

The CDR3 DNA is TGCGCCAGCAGCCAAGTCCGACAAAGGACTGAAAAACTGTTTTTT. Protein product: CASSQVRQRTEKLFF. The chain has TRBV4-1 and TRBJ1-4; D is unclear. The V gene's germline CDR1 is MGHRA and CDR2 YSYEKL. The length of the CDR3 is 15 residues. The V gene lost 1 base and the J gene lost 7 bases, with 13 bases spanning the gap.

The rearrangement uses TRBV5-6 and TRBJ1-1; D is possibly TRBD1 (5 bases). CDR1 and CDR2 from the germline V gene are SGHDT and YYEEEE. The CDR3 is made up of 15 amino acids. The V gene lost 3 bases and the J gene lost 2 bases, with 14 bases spanning the gap. This chain's CDR3 is CASSSTRAVNTEAFF. In DNA form, the CDR3 reads TGTGCCAGCAGCTCAACCAGGGCAGTTAACACTGAAGCTTTCTTT.

The chain recombines TRBV6-2 or TRBV6-3 with TRBJ2-2, with D perhaps TRBD2 (7 bases). Trimming left V 6 bases short and J 4 bases short, with 15 bases between. Germline-derived CDR1 and CDR2 are MNHEY and SVGEGT. The CDR3 contains 15 residues. Here the CDR3 reads CASRSGGTRTGELFF. CDR3 nucleotide sequence: TGTGCCAGCAGGTCGGGGGGCACTCGCACCGGGGAGCTGTTTTTT.

The rearrangement links TRBV7-9 to TRBJ2-1; the match to TRBD1 covers 8 bases. V lost 2 bases to trimming and J lost 4 bases; unmatched junction nucleotides: 7. The CDR3 consists of 16 residues. CDR1 is SEHNR, CDR2 FQNEAQ, per germline (reference sequence). CDR3 in amino acids: CASSLYAGGIYNEQFF. The CDR3 nucleotides read TGTGCCAGCAGCTTATACGCAGGGGGCATATACAATGAGCAGTTCTTC.

The CDR3 nucleotides read TGCAGTGCTGGAGGTCACAATGAGCAGTTCTTC. Translating it yields CSAGGHNEQFF. The V and J genes are TRBV20-1 and TRBJ2-1, with D perhaps TRBD2 (5 bases). There are 11 residues in the CDR3. Germline values: CDR1 DFQATT, CDR2 SNEGSKA (reference sequence). V lost 5 bases and J lost 5, with 7 bases in between.

This clonotype was recorded at least ten times. The junction departs from germline at one end; a sequencing error may be responsible. The chain carries TRBV12-3 or TRBV12-4 and TRBJ1-5; a possible D gene is TRBD1 (5 bases). This CDR3 is 15 amino acids long. The CDR3 DNA follows: TGTGCCAGCAGCTTAGGAGGGGATAGCAATCAGCCCCAGCATTTT. This gives the protein CASSLGGDSNQPQHF.